Given below is one T cell receptor (beta chain) in context. Its antigen is undetermined. The CDR3 extends over 15 amino acids. Germline lookup yields CDR1 SNHLY and CDR2 FYNNEI. J was trimmed by 6 bases and V by 8 bases; bases with no gene match: 9. These data are taken from a study of OX40 agonist ivuxolimab in advanced cancers. In the study overall: The treatment was a fully human IgG2 OX40 agonist, ivuxolimab.

TCRdb keeps only in-frame clones here, not all; method: immunoSEQ multiplex PCR. The sample holds roughly 48,000 clones; 83% are singletons and the top ten take over 1%. Study results and limitations: Among the least clonally expanded were partial responders at 0.1-3.0 mg/kg. At 0.1 to 3.0 mg/kg and by week 6, clonal expansion occurred in CD4+ and CD8+ blood T cells.

With autoimmune disease history or systemic immunosuppression, patients were excluded. The TCR was taken from an adult with an advanced solid tumor such as melanoma, head and neck, liver or kidney cancer. Sequences were derived from CD4+ or CD8+ T cells sorted from blood, sampled in a trial of the OX40 agonist ivuxolimab. The V and J genes are TRBV2 and TRBJ2-1, with 11 nucleotides matching TRBD1. This chain's CDR3 is CASWGRGQGANEQFF. The CDR3 DNA follows: TGTGCCAGCTGGGGTCGAGGACAGGGGGCCAATGAGCAGTTCTTC. Full variable domain (remainder filled in from reference TRBV2 and TRBJ2-1): EPEVTQTPSHQVTQMGQEVILRCVPISNHLYFYWYRQILGQKVEFLVSFYNNEISEKSEIFDDQFSVERPDGSNFTLKIRSTKLEDSAMYFCASWGRGQGANEQFFGPGTRLTVL.